The 32 T cell receptor beta chains below were found in one sample sequenced in a study of shared clonotypes between healthy human individuals. Some clones are missing from TCRdb's copy, which holds only in-frame ones; the method was immunoSEQ multiplex PCR. Among hundreds of thousands of clones listed, about 74% were seen once. Sequencing input: memory CD4+ T cells sorted from blood. As for subset: CD45RA-negative fraction. The origin of the receptors is a woman younger than 45 in good health.

The genes are TRBV15 and TRBJ2-3, with D tentatively TRBD1 (5 bases). Trimming stripped 0 bases from V and 2 bases from J, with 15 bases between. The CDR3 contains 17 residues. CDR1 and CDR2 from the germline V gene are LNHNV and YYDKDF (reference sequence). This CDR3 is CATSRDYQGSYTDTQYF. The CDR3 DNA sequence: TGTGCCACCAGCAGAGATTATCAGGGTTCCTACACAGATACGCAGTATTTT.

The chain combines TRBV6-5 with TRBJ2-7; weak D call: TRBD1 (6 bases). The CDR3 spans 12 residues. The germline V gene encodes CDR1 MNHEY and CDR2 SVGAGI. V shed 7 bases and J shed 6 bases, with 13 bases lying between them. This CDR3 reads CASTGERTEQYF. DNA of the CDR3: TGTGCCAGCACAGGGGAAAGAACCGAGCAGTACTTC.

This clone appeared many times. The genes are TRBV7-2 and TRBJ2-5; the match to TRBD2 covers 9 bases. CDR3 length equals 15 residues. Unmatched junction bases numbered 9, after V lost 5 bases and J lost 5 bases. CDR1 and CDR2 (germline): SGHTA, FQGNSA. In nucleotides, the CDR3 is TGTGCCAGCAGCCCCGATAGCGGGAGTTATGAGACCCAGTACTTC. Encoded protein: CASSPDSGSYETQYF.

In this sample, this clone turned up once. The chain links TRBV6-1 to TRBJ1-4; TRBD1 matches at 12 bases. This CDR3 is built from 14 residues. Germline CDR1 and CDR2: MNHNS and SASEGT. With 6 bases clipped from V and 8 bases from J, the junction kept 4 bases outside the gene matches. The CDR3 DNA sequence: TGTGCCAGCAGCGGGGACAGGGGGCGGGAAAAACTGTTTTTT. Amino acids: CASSGDRGREKLFF.

With respect to this clone: This sample includes further DNA sequences coding for the same CDR3. This chain connects TRBV11-3 to TRBJ2-2, with D perhaps matching TRBD2 (5 bases). Deletions cut 6 bases from V and 2 bases from J, with 10 bases between. Germline CDR1 reads SGHNT; CDR2 reads YENEEA. CDR3 length: 14 amino acids. The CDR3 reads CASSRGANTGELFF. In nucleotides, the CDR3 is TGTGCCAGCAGTCGGGGAGCTAACACCGGGGAGCTGTTTTTT.

The chain couples TRBV5-1 to TRBJ1-5, with 7 bases matching TRBD1. The trim removed 3 bases at V and 1 base at J, leaving 4 bases unmatched. Germline V gives CDR1 SGHRS, CDR2 YFSETQ. The CDR3 runs 15 residues. The CDR3 reads CASSSTTGSNQPQHF. The CDR3 nucleotides read TGCGCCAGCAGCTCTACGACAGGGAGCAATCAGCCCCAGCATTTT.

The genes are TRBV7-9 and TRBJ1-2; 7 bases agree with TRBD1. V shed 6 bases, J shed 8 bases, and the junction held 12 bases outside the gene matches. The CDR3 length is 14 residues. The V gene's germline CDR1 is SEHNR and CDR2 FQNEAQ (reference sequence). The CDR3 DNA follows: TGTGCCAGCAGTCCCAGGGGGGGCATTGACGGCTACACCTTC. Translating it yields CASSPRGGIDGYTF.

In this sample, this clone turned up a few times. The J gene is TRBJ2-6, the V gene TRBV5-1, with 10 bases matching TRBD1. The CDR3 spans 19 residues. Germline CDR1 and CDR2: SGHRS and YFSETQ. V trimming: 4 bases; J trimming: 0 bases; junction bases outside the gene matches: 10. The CDR3 loop reads CASSPRQGAKSSGANVLTF. CDR3 DNA sequence: TGCGCCAGCAGCCCCCGACAGGGGGCAAAGAGCTCTGGGGCCAACGTCCTGACTTTC.

CDR3 residues: CASSFGTSAYTDTQYF. The CDR3, as DNA: TGCGCCAGCAGCTTCGGGACTAGCGCGTACACAGATACGCAGTATTTT. This chain joins TRBV5-1 and TRBJ2-3; 10 bases align to TRBD2. With V trimmed by 2 bases and J by 2 bases, 5 bases remained unmatched. Germline loops: CDR1 SGHRS, CDR2 YFSETQ. The CDR3 has 16 amino acids.

The chain is built from TRBV6-1 and TRBJ1-6; no clear D gene. Trimming pared 6 bases from V and 7 bases from J, leaving 4 bases between. The CDR3 extends over 11 amino acids. The germline gives CDR1 MNHNS, CDR2 SASEGT. CDR3 protein: CASSLNSPLHF. The DNA of the CDR3 is TGTGCCAGCAGCTTGAATTCACCCCTCCACTTT.

The J gene is TRBJ2-7, the V gene TRBV5-1; 15 bases map to TRBD2. Per the germline V gene, CDR1 is SGHRS and CDR2 is YFSETQ. This CDR3 is 18 amino acids long. The V and J ends lost 4 bases and 4 bases, in that order; junction bases with no gene match: 12. In nucleotides, the CDR3 is TGCGCCAGCAGCGACGGGACTAGCGGGAGGCGTGGGAAATACGAGCAGTACTTC. Protein sequence: CASSDGTSGRRGKYEQYF.

The CDR3 spells CASSARYNPYNEQFF. As DNA, the CDR3 is TGTGCCAGCAGTGCCCGATACAACCCCTACAATGAGCAGTTCTTC. The chain combines TRBV6-5 with TRBJ2-1; no clear D gene. The germline V gene has CDR1 MNHEY and CDR2 SVGAGI. V gave up 5 bases and J gave up 2 bases, with 13 bases separating them. The CDR3 contains 15 residues.

The chain recombines TRBV2 with TRBJ2-1; 10 bases match TRBD1. Germline V gene lookup returns CDR1 SNHLY and CDR2 FYNNEI. The length of the CDR3 is 13 residues. J gave up 9 bases and V 7 bases, and 6 bases lay outside the gene matches. The CDR3, as DNA: TGTGCCAGCAATGGACAGGGGGTCGGTGAGCAGTTCTTC. Residues: CASNGQGVGEQFF.

This clone appeared a single time. The rearrangement joins TRBV6-6 to TRBJ1-1, with D hard to call. The CDR3 sequence is 15 residues long. The ends were cut back, 5 bases at V and 4 bases at J, with 17 bases in the middle. Looked up from germline, CDR1 is MNHNY and CDR2 is SVGAGI (reference sequence). CDR3 DNA: TGTGCCAGCAGTCGGGGAACCTATTCGGGCACTGAAGCTTTCTTT. Encoded protein: CASSRGTYSGTEAFF.

This chain joins TRBV2 and TRBJ2-7; D is unresolved. Trimming removed 4 bases from V and 10 bases from J, with 11 bases in between. Germline values: CDR1 SNHLY, CDR2 FYNNEI. CDR3 length: 11 amino acids. CDR3 DNA: TGTGCCAGCAGTGTGTCGCAGGCTCAGTACTTC. Amino acids: CASSVSQAQYF.

In this sample, this clone turned up once. The genes are TRBV15 and TRBJ1-6, with D hard to call. Germline V lookup: CDR1 LNHNV, CDR2 YYDKDF (reference sequence). CDR3 length: 13 residues. The V end lost 0 bases, the J end lost 10 bases, and 7 bases lay between the germline ends. The CDR3 nucleotides read TGTGCCACCAGCAGAGATGGGAGGTCACCCCTCCACTTT. Translation gives CATSRDGRSPLHF.

This clone was seen repeatedly, ten times or more. This sequence joins TRBV2 and TRBJ1-2; the D is unclear. V lost 2 bases, J lost 8 bases, and 15 bases lay in between. The germline gives CDR1 SNHLY, CDR2 FYNNEI. The CDR3 is 14 residues long. The CDR3 DNA follows: TGTGCCAGCAGTGAACGGGAACTCGGCGGCGGCTACACCTTC. It encodes CASSERELGGGYTF. The full variable domain, rest sourced from reference TRBV2 and TRBJ1-2, is EPEVTQTPSHQVTQMGQEVILRCVPISNHLYFYWYRQILGQKVEFLVSFYNNEISEKSEIFDDQFSVERPDGSNFTLKIRSTKLEDSAMYFCASSERELGGGYTFGSGTRLTVV.

In this sample, this clone turned up once. This rearrangement joins TRBV29-1 to TRBJ2-3; the D gene is possibly TRBD2 (6 bases). This CDR3 region has 14 residues. V was pared by 4 bases and J by 6 bases, with 17 bases between. The germline V gene has CDR1 SQVTM and CDR2 ANQGSEA. CDR3 sequence reads: CSVVRDFFLDTQYF. CDR3 nucleotide sequence: TGCAGCGTTGTCCGGGACTTTTTCTTGGATACGCAGTATTTT.

In this sample, this clone turned up a few times. The gene calls are TRBV19 and TRBJ1-2; no clear D. The germline V gene encodes CDR1 LNHDA and CDR2 SQIVND (reference sequence). Trimming left V 5 bases short and J 8 bases short, with 12 bases between. CDR3 size: 12 residues. CDR3 nucleotide sequence: TGTGCCAGTAGTTTGACAACGGGAGGCTACACCTTC. It is translated as CASSLTTGGYTF.

J is TRBJ2-3 and V is TRBV7-3; either TRBD1 or TRBD2 may supply D (5 bases each). CDR3 length: 15 residues. V was clipped by 1 base and J by 2 bases, with 10 bases between them. Germline-derived CDR1 and CDR2 are SGHTA and FQGTGA. The CDR3 region is CASSLKGPYTDTQYF. CDR3 DNA: TGTGCCAGCAGCTTAAAGGGACCCTACACAGATACGCAGTATTTT.

The V gene is TRBV9, the J gene TRBJ2-5; the D gene is possibly TRBD1 (5 bases). The germline V gene has CDR1 SGDLS and CDR2 YYNGEE. The CDR3 has 14 residues. V lost 2 bases and J lost 2, with 10 bases in between. CDR3 in DNA: TGTGCCAGCAGCGTTACAGGTTATCAAGAGACCCAGTACTTC. Translating it yields CASSVTGYQETQYF.

This clone has a handful of counts. This chain links TRBV5-1 with TRBJ2-5; the match to TRBD1 covers 9 bases. V shed 4 bases, J shed 4 bases, and the junction held 5 bases outside the gene matches. This CDR3 comprises 14 residues. Germline CDR1 SGHRS, CDR2 YFSETQ. As DNA, the CDR3 is TGCGCCAGCAGCGCGCGACAGGGGGGAGAGACCCAGTACTTC. Encoded protein: CASSARQGGETQYF.

This chain links TRBV28 with TRBJ1-1, with a possible D match to TRBD1 (6 bases). CDR1 is MDHEN and CDR2 is SYDVKM in the germline V gene. The CDR3 contains 14 residues. Trimming pared 3 bases from V and 5 bases from J, leaving 13 bases between. The CDR3 here is CASSFLGGRTEAFF. The CDR3 coding sequence is TGTGCCAGCAGTTTTCTCGGGGGGCGGACTGAAGCTTTCTTT. Based on the CDR3 plus reference TRBV28 and TRBJ1-1, the full variable domain is DVKVTQSSRYLVKRTGEKVFLECVQDMDHENMFWYRQDPGLGLRLIYFSYDVKMKEKGDIPEGYSVSREKKERFSLILESASTNQTSMYLCASSFLGGRTEAFFGQGTRLTVV.

The gene calls are TRBV6-1 and TRBJ1-4; TRBD1 agrees at 7 bases. Germline assignment: CDR1 MNHNS and CDR2 SASEGT. This CDR3 spans 16 amino acids. The junction had 8 bases not matched to a gene; V was cut back by 0 bases and J by 7 bases. This chain's CDR3 is CASSEARRGRGEKLFF. CDR3 DNA sequence: TGTGCCAGCAGTGAAGCGCGGAGGGGGCGCGGTGAAAAACTGTTTTTT.

In this sample, this clone turned up once. The chain recombines TRBV5-1 with TRBJ1-4; D uncertain. The CDR3 has 15 residues. Germline V gene lookup returns CDR1 SGHRS and CDR2 YFSETQ. The V end lost 4 bases, the J end lost 1 base, and 11 bases lay between the germline ends. CDR3 protein: CASSRSGITNEKLFF. The CDR3 coding sequence is TGCGCCAGCAGCCGCTCCGGGATAACTAATGAAAAACTGTTTTTT.

This sequence joins TRBV25-1 and TRBJ1-3, with 7 bases aligning to TRBD1. Losses at the gene ends were 3 bases for V and 0 bases for J; bases not matched to a gene: 8. This CDR3 has 17 residues. Germline lookup yields CDR1 MGHDK and CDR2 SYGVNS. The CDR3 nucleotides read TGTGCCAGCAGTGATGAGGGGGCGCTCACCTCTGGAAACACCATATATTTT. Its translation: CASSDEGALTSGNTIYF.

The rearrangement links TRBV19 to TRBJ2-3, with D possibly TRBD1 on 5 matching bases. CDR3 length: 15 amino acids. The V gene lost 2 bases and the J gene lost 0 bases, with 9 bases spanning the gap. Germline values: CDR1 LNHDA, CDR2 SQIVND (reference sequence). CDR3 region: CASSISRESTDTQYF. In nucleotides, the CDR3 is TGTGCCAGTAGTATATCCAGGGAAAGCACAGATACGCAGTATTTT.

The V and J genes are TRBV2 and TRBJ2-3, with 10 bases lining up with TRBD2. Germline CDR1 is SNHLY and CDR2 is FYNNEI. With 6 bases clipped from V and 4 bases from J, the junction kept 10 bases outside the gene matches. This CDR3 region has 16 residues. The CDR3 loop is CASSSSGSGGADTQYF. The CDR3 DNA reads TGTGCCAGCAGCTCAAGCGGGAGCGGGGGGGCAGATACGCAGTATTTT.

The V gene is TRBV11-2, the J gene TRBJ2-1; no reliable D call. The CDR3 has 15 amino acids. Germline loops: CDR1 SGHAT, CDR2 FQNNGV. V lost 0 bases to trimming and J lost 8 bases, with 14 bases between them. In DNA, the CDR3 is TGTGCCAGCAGCTTAGAGGGTTACTCTCACGATGAGCAGTTCTTC. It translates to CASSLEGYSHDEQFF. Combining the CDR3 with reference TRBV11-2 and TRBJ2-1 gives the whole variable domain EAGVAQSPRYKIIEKRQSVAFWCNPISGHATLYWYQQILGQGPKLLIQFQNNGVVDDSQLPKDRFSAERLKGVDSTLKIQPAKLEDSAVYLCASSLEGYSHDEQFFGPGTRLTVL.

As to this clone: In the same sample, other DNA sequences code for this CDR3. The V call is TRBV4-1, the J call TRBJ2-2, with 7 positions matching TRBD2. CDR3 length: 14 amino acids. Trimming cost V 2 bases and J 5 bases; bases outside gene matches: 2. CDR1 MGHRA and CDR2 YSYEKL come from the germline V gene. CDR3 nucleotides: TGCGCCAGCAGCCAACTGGGAGGGACCGGGGAGCTGTTTTTT. As protein: CASSQLGGTGELFF.

The CDR3: CASSSPQNTGELFF. The CDR3 DNA sequence: TGTGCCAGCAGTAGCCCGCAGAACACCGGGGAGCTGTTTTTT. The chain couples TRBV6-1 to TRBJ2-2; D is ambiguous. The CDR3 consists of 14 residues. Germline assignment: CDR1 MNHNS and CDR2 SASEGT. The V and J ends lost 5 bases and 1 base respectively, with 8 bases between them.

J is TRBJ1-5 and V is TRBV28; D remains ambiguous. The CDR3 is 15 amino acids. Between the trimmed V and J ends, which lost 6 bases and 1 base, there was a span of 13 bases. CDR1 and CDR2 from the germline V gene are MDHEN and SYDVKM. The CDR3 protein is CASSPMTGSNQPQHF. CDR3 DNA: TGTGCCAGCAGCCCCATGACGGGGAGCAATCAGCCCCAGCATTTT. Combining the CDR3 with reference TRBV28 and TRBJ1-5 gives the whole variable domain DVKVTQSSRYLVKRTGEKVFLECVQDMDHENMFWYRQDPGLGLRLIYFSYDVKMKEKGDIPEGYSVSREKKERFSLILESASTNQTSMYLCASSPMTGSNQPQHFGDGTRLSIL.